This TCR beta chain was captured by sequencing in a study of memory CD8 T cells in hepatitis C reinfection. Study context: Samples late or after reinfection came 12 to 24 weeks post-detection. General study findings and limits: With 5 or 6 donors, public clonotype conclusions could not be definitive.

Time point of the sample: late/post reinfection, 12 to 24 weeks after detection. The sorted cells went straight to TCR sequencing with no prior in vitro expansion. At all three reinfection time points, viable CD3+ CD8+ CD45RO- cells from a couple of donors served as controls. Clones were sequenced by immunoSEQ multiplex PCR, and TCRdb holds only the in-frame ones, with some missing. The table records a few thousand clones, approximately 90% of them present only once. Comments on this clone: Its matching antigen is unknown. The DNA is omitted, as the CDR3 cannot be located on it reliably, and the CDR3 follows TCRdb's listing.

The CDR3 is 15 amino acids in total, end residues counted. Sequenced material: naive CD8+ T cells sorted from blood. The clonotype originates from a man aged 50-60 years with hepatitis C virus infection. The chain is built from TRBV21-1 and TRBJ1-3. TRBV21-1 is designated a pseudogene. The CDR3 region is CASSSGVGSGNTIYF.